The sequence of this T cell receptor (beta chain) was determined in a study of T cells in localized non-small cell lung cancer. Germline loops: CDR1 SEHNR, CDR2 FQNEAQ (reference sequence). This CDR3 spans 17 amino acids. V lost 5 bases and J lost 0; bases outside the gene matches: 5. The data were produced by immunoSEQ multiplex PCR, yet TCRdb's version contains in-frame clones alone and is incomplete. This table has roughly 71,000 clones, approximately 87% appearing once. The study's findings and limits: The study found T cell clonality highest in uninvolved adjacent lung, above tumor.

On this clone: Its antigen is as yet unknown.

This receptor was obtained from a male donor older than 55 with stage III squamous cell lung carcinoma. The source was peripheral blood, collected before any cancer treatment. V usage is TRBV7-9 and J usage is TRBJ2-6, with 9 bases aligning to TRBD1. In nucleotides, the CDR3 is TGTGCCAGCAGCGTGGACAGGGGTAGCTCTGGGGCCAACGTCCTGACTTTC. Amino acids: CASSVDRGSSGANVLTF.